This TCR beta chain emerged from a study of T-cell reconstitution after alpha-beta-depleted transplantation in children. Notes on the study in general: Recipient T cells and thymic progenitors that survived were the source of the high TCRbeta diversity seen at day 60 in some patients. Once a year had passed after transplant, T-cell counts and diversity came mostly from newly produced T cells. In patients about two months after transplant, alpha-beta T cells reportedly arose from several hundred expanded graft clones.

Germline-derived CDR1 and CDR2 are LGHDT and YNNKEL (reference sequence). The CDR3 length is 17 residues. The ends were cut back, 4 bases at V and 3 bases at J, with 22 bases in the middle. Preparation of the TCRbeta library used unique molecular identifiers. TCRdb used MiXCR to reprocess the PCR reads, holding one entry per CDR3 protein. The data contain about 980,000 distinct CDR3 sequences, roughly 29% of them singletons. Concerning this clonotype: Its antigen is unknown.

The receptor's source is a boy less than two years old who had a stem cell transplant for SCID, so the T cells may come from the graft donor. Here the sequenced sample was PBMCs, mostly from graft donor cells, taken 360 days after TCRalphabeta/CD19-depleted stem cell transplant. This chain connects TRBV3-1 to TRBJ2-7, with D possibly TRBD1 on 5 matching bases. The CDR3 spells CASSRWAGQDSSYEQYF. The DNA of the CDR3 is TGTGCCAGCAGCCGGTGGGCAGGACAAGATTCGAGCTACGAGCAGTACTTC.